A selection of T cell receptor beta chains follows, all from one sample in a study of CD8+ T cells in alopecia areata. Repertoires were generated with immunoSEQ multiplex PCR, while TCRdb's copy carries only in-frame clones and drops some. The table includes about 37,000 clones, 45% to 55% detected once. The sample was CD4+ Tregs sorted from blood. The source is a human donor with alopecia areata. Each CDR3 is given with its conserved first and last residue. D genes are given only for firm matches. Size values are once, few and many counts, or a class for expanded clones, and some rows have none.

J | size | V | D | DNA | CDR3
TRBJ2-7 | - | TRBV7-2 | TRBD1 | TGTGCCAGCAGCTGGGGACAGGGAGGTTTTGACGAGCAGTACTTC | CASSWGQGGFDEQYF
TRBJ1-2 | - | TRBV5-1 | - | TGCGCCAGCAGCCCTTACAGCGGCCGGTCTTATGGCTACACCTTC | CASSPYSGRSYGYTF
TRBJ1-3 | once | TRBV6-5 | - | TGTGCCAGCAGTCCACAGGGTGGCACCATATATTTT | CASSPQGGTIYF
TRBJ2-3 | few | TRBV27 | TRBD1 | TGTGCCAGCAGTTTTTGGGCCCCCACAGGGGTAGATACGCAGTATTTT | CASSFWAPTGVDTQYF
TRBJ2-5 | - | TRBV7-3 | - | TGTGCCAGCAGCCCCGGGGGAAGGGGCGAGACCCAGTACTTC | CASSPGGRGETQYF
TRBJ2-7 | - | TRBV4-1 | - | TGCGCCAGCAGCCCCGCCAGAAGAGCGGCCCATTTAAATTACGAGCAGTACTTC | CASSPARRAAHLNYEQYF
TRBJ2-2 | - | TRBV18 | - | TGTGCCAGCTCACCAACCGGGGAGCTGTTTTTT | CASSPTGELFF
TRBJ2-7 | few | TRBV5-1 | - | TGCGCCAGCAGGGGGTTCTCCTACGAGCAGTACTTC | CASRGFSYEQYF
TRBJ2-7 | few | TRBV7-9 | - | TGTGCCAGCAAGGAGTACGACGAGCAGTACTTC | CASKEYDEQYF
TRBJ1-3 | - | TRBV29-1 | - | TGCAGCGGGGGGTGGGGAAACACCATATATTTT | CSGGWGNTIYF
TRBJ1-4 | few | TRBV7-2 | - | TGTGCCAGCTCCGACCCGAATGAAAAACTGTTTTTT | CASSDPNEKLFF
TRBJ1-6 | - | TRBV27 | - | TGTGCCAGCAGTTTCGCGCTGTACAATTCACCCCTCCACTTT | CASSFALYNSPLHF
TRBJ2-1 | - | TRBV15 | - | TGTGCCACCAGCAGAGTACGTAACTCCTACAATGAGCAGTTCTTC | CATSRVRNSYNEQFF
TRBJ1-5 | - | TRBV7-8 | TRBD1 | TGTGCCAGCAGCGTGAGGTCCCGGGACAGTAATCAGCCCCAGCATTTT | CASSVRSRDSNQPQHF
TRBJ2-1 | few | TRBV5-4 | TRBD2 | TGTGCCAGCAGCTTGTACAGGCGTATGGGGACTAGCGCGAACAATGAGCAGTTCTTC | CASSLYRRMGTSANNEQFF
TRBJ1-6 | - | TRBV5-1 | TRBD1 | TGCGCCAGCAAAAGGGGTACCGGGACAGGGGGCATGTCCTATAATTCACCCCTCCACTTT | CASKRGTGTGGMSYNSPLHF
TRBJ1-1 | - | TRBV4-3 | - | TGCGCCAGCAGCCAAGTCCTAAGCGGGTTTGGTTTCTTT | CASSQVLSGFGFF
TRBJ2-5 | few | TRBV11-1 | - | TGTGCCAGCAGTACAGGGACCCAAGAGACCCAGTACTTC | CASSTGTQETQYF
TRBJ2-2 | - | TRBV10-1 | TRBD1 | TGCGCCAGCCAGGGGGTCAACACCGGGGAGCTGTTTTTT | CASQGVNTGELFF
TRBJ2-7 | few | TRBV7-2 | - | TGTGCCAGCAGCTCGATGCTGGGAGCGGGGTACTTC | CASSSMLGAGYF
TRBJ1-6 | - | TRBV7-2 | - | TGTGCCAGCAGCTGGGGCTCAGGACGGCCGAATTCACCCCTCCACTTT | CASSWGSGRPNSPLHF
TRBJ2-3 | - | TRBV5-4 | - | TGTGCCAGCAGCTTGATCGGTGGGGGCACAGATACGCAGTATTTT | CASSLIGGGTDTQYF
TRBJ1-2 | - | TRBV7-2 | - | TGTGCCAGCAGCGCAACGAACGGGGGCTATGGCTACACCTTC | CASSATNGGYGYTF
TRBJ2-1 | few | TRBV7-8 | - | TGTGCCAGCAGCTCCGCCGTCCAGGTAGGGGAGCAGTTCTTC | CASSSAVQVGEQFF
TRBJ2-2 | - | TRBV6-5 | TRBD1 | TGTGCCAGCAGTTCCGGGACAGGGTCGAACACCGGGGAGCTGTTTTTT | CASSSGTGSNTGELFF
TRBJ2-7 | - | TRBV30 | TRBD1 | TGTGCCTGGAGTCCCCGCAGGGGGTTTTCCTACGAGCAGTACTTC | CAWSPRRGFSYEQYF
TRBJ2-5 | - | TRBV5-1 | - | TGCGCCAGCAGCTTGAGCGGACCGTACCAAGAGACCCAGTACTTC | CASSLSGPYQETQYF
TRBJ2-5 | - | TRBV4-3 | - | TGCGCCAGCAGCCGACCAGGGGAGTCCCAGTACTTC | CASSRPGESQYF
TRBJ2-2 | - | TRBV7-2 | TRBD2 | TGTGCCAGCAGCACACAGTTGCGGGACTACAGCGGGGAGCTGTTTTTT | CASSTQLRDYSGELFF
TRBJ1-2 | - | TRBV5-6 | TRBD1 | TGTGCCAGCAGCTTGGTGGGACAGGGGGCGATTGGCTACACCTTC | CASSLVGQGAIGYTF
TRBJ2-4 | - | TRBV5-1 | TRBD2 | TGCGCCAGCAGCTTGGTTGCGGGGGACAAAAACATTCAGTACTTC | CASSLVAGDKNIQYF
TRBJ2-2 | few | TRBV7-2 | - | TGTGCCAGCAGCGAACCGCCCGGGGAGCTGTTTTTT | CASSEPPGELFF
TRBJ2-5 | - | TRBV4-3 | - | TGCGCCAGCAGCCAGACCCAAGAGACCCAGTACTTC | CASSQTQETQYF
TRBJ1-1 | - | TRBV7-3 | TRBD1 | TGTGCCAGCAGCTGGACAGGTGGGATGGGCACTGAAGCTTTCTTT | CASSWTGGMGTEAFF
TRBJ1-2 | - | TRBV19 | - | TGTGCCAGTAGGACACCCTCTAACTATGGCTACACCTTC | CASRTPSNYGYTF
TRBJ1-3 | few | TRBV5-1 | - | TGCGCCAGCAGCCCTCCGGCAGGCGGCAGGGTAGGGGCTGGAAACACCATATATTTT | CASSPPAGGRVGAGNTIYF
TRBJ2-1 | - | TRBV9 | TRBD2 | TGTGCCAGCAGCGAGCGGACTAGCGGGGTACTATACAATGAGCAGTTCTTC | CASSERTSGVLYNEQFF
TRBJ2-3 | - | TRBV5-1 | - | TGCGCCAGCAGCTTGGGCGGGGTTAGCACAGATACGCAGTATTTT | CASSLGGVSTDTQYF
TRBJ2-7 | - | TRBV5-4 | TRBD2 | TGTGCCAGCAGCCAAAGCGGGGTCCTCTCCTACGAGCAGTACTTC | CASSQSGVLSYEQYF
TRBJ2-3 | - | TRBV7-3 | TRBD2 | TGTGCCAGCAGCTTAACCGGGACTAGCGGATACCGCACAGATACGCAGTATTTT | CASSLTGTSGYRTDTQYF
TRBJ2-5 | - | TRBV30 | - | TGTGCCTGGAGGGCTGGACGTCGGGGTGGAGAGACCCAGTACTTC | CAWRAGRRGGETQYF
TRBJ2-1 | once | TRBV7-3 | TRBD2 | TGTGCCAGCAGCCCATATGAACTAGCGGGCCACAATGAGCAGTTCTTC | CASSPYELAGHNEQFF
TRBJ2-1 | - | TRBV7-9 | - | TGTGCCAGCAGCTTAACTCAGCGTTCCTACAATGAGCAGTTCTTC | CASSLTQRSYNEQFF
TRBJ1-4 | - | TRBV2 | TRBD1 | TGTGCCAGCAGCGTTACAGGGGGGATGGCTAATGAAAAACTGTTTTTT | CASSVTGGMANEKLFF
TRBJ2-2 | - | TRBV7-9 | - | TGTGCCAGCAGCCCGCGCACCGGGGAGCTGTTTTTT | CASSPRTGELFF
TRBJ2-5 | - | TRBV4-1 | TRBD2 | TGCGCCAGCAGCCCCGTCCTAGCGGGGGCCAGGGTCCAAGAGACCCAGTACTTC | CASSPVLAGARVQETQYF
TRBJ2-1 | - | TRBV5-1 | TRBD1 | TGCGCCAGCAGCTCCTCCGGGACAGGGTACTACAATGAGCAGTTCTTC | CASSSSGTGYYNEQFF
TRBJ1-5 | - | TRBV15 | - | TGTGCCACCAGCAGAGGTTCTGCTAATCCCCTAGATCAGCCCCAGCATTTT | CATSRGSANPLDQPQHF
TRBJ1-1 | - | TRBV7-6 | - | TGTGCCAGCACCCCCCCCCGCAGGGAGTGGACTGAAGCTTTCTTT | CASTPPRREWTEAFF
TRBJ1-5 | few | TRBV19 | - | TGTGCCAGTAGTATCTGGGGGACTCTCAATCAGCCCCAGCATTTT | CASSIWGTLNQPQHF
TRBJ2-3 | - | TRBV6-6 | TRBD1 | TGTGCCAGCAGACGACAGGGGAGGCGGGGCACAGATACGCAGTATTTT | CASRRQGRRGTDTQYF
TRBJ2-3 | - | TRBV29-1 | - | TGCAGCGTAGGAAGGCAGGGTTGGGATACGCAGTATTTT | CSVGRQGWDTQYF
TRBJ2-7 | - | TRBV5-4 | - | TGTGCCAGCAGCCCGGGGGCCGGCGAGCAGTACTTC | CASSPGAGEQYF
TRBJ2-5 | - | TRBV5-1 | - | TGCGCCAGCAGCTTGGTTGCGGGAAGGGACGAAGAGACCCAGTACTTC | CASSLVAGRDEETQYF
TRBJ2-1 | medium-sized | TRBV7-2 | TRBD1 | TGTGCCAGCAGCTTAGTGGGACAGGGGAATGAGCAGTTCTTC | CASSLVGQGNEQFF
TRBJ2-6 | - | TRBV4-3 | - | TGCGCCAGCAGCCAAGATCGGAGGGGGCTAGGGGCCAACGTCCTGACTTTC | CASSQDRRGLGANVLTF